The 24 T cell receptor beta chains listed next were all sequenced from one sample in a study of spatial heterogeneity in lung cancer. Indicated time point: blood at routine non-recurrence follow-up after resection. Each CDR3 protein gets one entry after TCRdb re-called the 5' RACE reads with MiXCR. The sample contains about 10,000 distinct CDR3 sequences, 23% of which appear only once. This specimen was PBMCs, taken at follow-up. The source of these receptors is a female donor with early-stage non-small cell lung cancer.

Only one count was recorded for this clonotype. This CDR3 reads CAWRESGAYTEAFF. The CDR3 nucleotides are TGTGCCTGGAGGGAGTCCGGGGCCTACACTGAAGCTTTCTTT. The rearrangement joins TRBV30 to TRBJ1-1, with a tentative D call TRBD1 (5 bases). Looked up from germline, CDR1 is GTSNPN and CDR2 is SVGIG (reference sequence). CDR3 length: 14 amino acids. The V end was cut by 3 bases, the J end by 3 bases, with 14 bases between.

The sample holds a few counts of this clonotype. J is TRBJ2-5 and V is TRBV18, with no clear D. Germline CDR1 KGHSH, CDR2 LQKENI. The CDR3 sequence is 13 residues long. The V and J ends lost 3 bases and 1 base respectively, with 6 bases between them. In DNA form, the CDR3 reads TGTGCCAGCTCACCCGCTCCCCAAGAGACCCAGTACTTC. Its translation is CASSPAPQETQYF.

Points on this clonotype: An end of the junction differs from the germline gene, which may be a read error. The J gene is TRBJ1-1, the V gene TRBV28, with D uncertain. CDR1 and CDR2 from the germline V gene are MDHEN and SYDVKM. The CDR3 runs 14 residues. The CDR3 spells CSSSLRAWGTEAFF. The CDR3 region has the DNA TGTTCCAGCAGTCTGAGGGCCTGGGGCACTGAAGCTTTCTTT.

This chain links TRBV20-1 with TRBJ1-5, with a weak D call TRBD1 (6 bases). The V and J ends lost 0 bases and 4 bases respectively, with 7 bases between them. Germline CDR1 is DFQATT and CDR2 is SNEGSKA (reference sequence). The CDR3 loop spans 13 amino acids. For the CDR3, the DNA is TGCAGTGCTAGAGACAGGGGTAATCAGCCCCAGCATTTT. Translating it yields CSARDRGNQPQHF.

Sample share makes this clonotype medium-sized. Written as DNA, the CDR3 is TGTGCCAGCAGCCACACTAGCGGCCACAATGAGCAGTTCTTC. It specifies CASSHTSGHNEQFF. The genes are TRBV7-9 and TRBJ2-1, with 8 bases identical to TRBD2. J lost 5 bases, V lost 5 bases, and 5 bases had no gene match. This CDR3 is built from 14 residues. Germline CDR1 SEHNR, CDR2 FQNEAQ (reference sequence).

Points on this clonotype: At one boundary the junction diverges from the germline segment, which might be a read error. The chain carries TRBV19 and TRBJ2-3; 14 bases map to TRBD2. The CDR3 contains 16 residues. Looked up from germline, CDR1 is LNHDA and CDR2 is SQIVND (reference sequence). The CDR3 sequence: CAGSMGTSGRIDTQYF. DNA of the CDR3: TGTGCCGGTAGTATGGGGACTAGCGGGAGAATAGATACGCAGTATTTT.

This clonotype showed up just a few times. This chain uses TRBV7-9 with TRBJ2-3, with 11 nucleotides matching TRBD1. Germline V gene lookup returns CDR1 SEHNR and CDR2 FQNEAQ (reference sequence). V shed 3 bases, J shed 4 bases, and the junction held 9 bases outside the gene matches. The CDR3 has 17 residues. As DNA, the CDR3 is TGTGCCAGCAGCTTCCTGAGGGGACAGGGGGGAGCAGATACGCAGTATTTT. Residues: CASSFLRGQGGADTQYF.

The chain has TRBV9 and TRBJ2-2, with D unresolved. The V gene's germline CDR1 is SGDLS and CDR2 YYNGEE. The CDR3 loop spans 15 amino acids. V was trimmed by 2 bases and J by 1 base, leaving 9 bases between them. As DNA, the CDR3 is TGTGCCAGCAGCGTCTTGGCAGGGAACACCGGGGAGCTGTTTTTT. Its translation is CASSVLAGNTGELFF.

The rearrangement joins TRBV11-2 to TRBJ2-1; no clear D gene. The CDR3 totals 15 residues. The germline V gene has CDR1 SGHAT and CDR2 FQNNGV. V was clipped by 5 bases and J by 9 bases, with 20 bases between them. In nucleotides, the CDR3 is TGTGCCAGCAGCCCCCGTTCAGCGCTCCTGGGTGAGCAGTTCTTC. Amino acids: CASSPRSALLGEQFF. Combining the CDR3 with reference TRBV11-2 and TRBJ2-1 gives the whole variable domain EAGVAQSPRYKIIEKRQSVAFWCNPISGHATLYWYQQILGQGPKLLIQFQNNGVVDDSQLPKDRFSAERLKGVDSTLKIQPAKLEDSAVYLCASSPRSALLGEQFFGPGTRLTVL.

The chain couples TRBV20-1 to TRBJ2-1; 7 positions agree with TRBD2. Germline values: CDR1 DFQATT, CDR2 SNEGSKA (reference sequence). The CDR3 is 15 amino acids. The junction had 10 bases not matched to a gene; V was cut back by 3 bases and J by 5 bases. The CDR3: CSARDPGLPNNEQFF. The DNA of the CDR3 is TGCAGTGCTAGGGACCCGGGACTACCGAACAATGAGCAGTTCTTC.

The rearrangement uses TRBV19 and TRBJ2-1, with D unresolved. The germline CDR1 and CDR2 sequences are LNHDA and SQIVND (reference sequence). This CDR3 is built from 13 residues. V lost 0 bases and J lost 9, with 9 bases in between. CDR3 DNA sequence: TGTGCCAGTAGTATAGATCGCCGGTCTGAGCAGTTCTTC. The encoded protein is CASSIDRRSEQFF.

The J gene is TRBJ1-5, the V gene TRBV4-1; D call uncertain. V was clipped by 0 bases and J by 7 bases, with 10 bases between them. This CDR3 contains 14 residues. Germline-derived CDR1 and CDR2 are MGHRA and YSYEKL. The CDR3 bases are TGCGCCAGCAGCCAAGATGAGACCCGGCAGCCCCAGCATTTT. Protein: CASSQDETRQPQHF.

This clonotype ranks as medium-sized. V and J are TRBV7-9 and TRBJ2-5; D call uncertain. V was pared by 2 bases and J by 2 bases, with 9 bases between. This CDR3 has 14 amino acids. Germline V gene sequence: CDR1 SEHNR, CDR2 FQNEAQ (reference sequence). The CDR3 DNA sequence: TGTGCCAGCAGCTTAACGCTGGCACAAGAGACCCAGTACTTC. This codes for CASSLTLAQETQYF.

The chain carries TRBV28 and TRBJ2-2; tentative D call: TRBD2 (5 bases). Germline CDR1 reads MDHEN; CDR2 reads SYDVKM. The CDR3 loop spans 13 amino acids. V lost 6 bases and J 5 bases, leaving 10 bases between the germline ends. The CDR3 loop reads CASSTTGTGELFF. The CDR3, as DNA: TGTGCCAGCAGCACAACGGGGACCGGGGAGCTGTTTTTT.

J is TRBJ1-3 and V is TRBV7-8; D gene uncertain. V was shortened by 0 bases and J by 1 base, with 13 bases between the two germline ends. Germline V gene lookup returns CDR1 SGHVS and CDR2 FQNEAQ. The CDR3 contains 17 residues. This CDR3 is CASSLAVRGSSGNTIYF. In DNA form, the CDR3 reads TGTGCCAGCAGCTTAGCTGTCAGAGGGTCGTCTGGAAACACCATATATTTT.

By its share, this clonotype is medium-sized. V and J are TRBV10-3 and TRBJ2-7, with D perhaps TRBD2 (5 bases). CDR1 and CDR2 from the germline V gene are ENHRY and SYGVKD. CDR3 length equals 12 residues. The V gene lost 4 bases and the J gene lost 6 bases, with 10 bases spanning the gap. CDR3 nucleotide sequence: TGTGCCATCAGTGCCGGACTGGGCGAGCAGTACTTC. Translated: CAISAGLGEQYF.

This clonotype showed up just a few times. The chain employs TRBV4-2 and TRBJ2-1; a possible D gene is TRBD2 (6 bases). The CDR3 has 17 residues. Trimming pared 2 bases from V and 0 bases from J, leaving 14 bases between. From germline, CDR1 is LGHNA and CDR2 YNFKEQ. The CDR3 nucleotides are TGTGCCAGCAGCCAAAGATTTGGAGGGAGCTCCTACAATGAGCAGTTCTTC. Translation gives CASSQRFGGSSYNEQFF.

This clonotype was seen more than once but under ten times. J is TRBJ2-5 and V is TRBV5-1; D is possibly TRBD1 (5 bases). Germline V gene data show CDR1 as SGHRS and CDR2 as YFSETQ. Trimming removed 7 bases at V and 4 bases at J, with 11 bases between. The CDR3 is 12 residues long. The DNA of the CDR3 is TGCGCCAGCGCAGCCAGGGCAGAGACCCAGTACTTC. As protein: CASAARAETQYF.

V and J are TRBV20-1 and TRBJ2-5, with 9 bases lining up with TRBD2. Germline values: CDR1 DFQATT, CDR2 SNEGSKA (reference sequence). The CDR3 is 15 amino acids. V was pared by 0 bases and J by 4 bases, with 6 bases of the junction left unmatched. For the CDR3, the DNA is TGCAGTGCTAGAGATTCCGCTAGCGGGATAGAGACCCAGTACTTC. This gives the protein CSARDSASGIETQYF.

The chain employs TRBV14 and TRBJ1-3; 9 bases agree with TRBD1. The length of the CDR3 is 14 residues. V shed 4 bases, J shed 5 bases, and the junction held 3 bases outside the gene matches. Germline lookup yields CDR1 SGHDN and CDR2 FVKESK. The chain's CDR3 is CASSPGTGRNTIYF. In DNA, the CDR3 is TGTGCCAGCAGCCCTGGGACAGGGCGAAACACCATATATTTT.

This clonotype was detected a few times. The rearrangement uses TRBV7-2 and TRBJ2-7, with 10 bases aligning to TRBD2. In germline, CDR1 is SGHTA, CDR2 FQGNSA. V was pared by 0 bases and J by 5 bases, with 4 bases of the junction left unmatched. The CDR3 is 15 residues long. This CDR3 is CASSLATSGTHEQYF. CDR3 nucleotides: TGTGCCAGCAGCTTAGCAACTAGCGGGACCCACGAGCAGTACTTC.

The chain carries TRBV28 and TRBJ2-5, with TRBD1 matching 9 bases. This CDR3 is 16 amino acids long. With V trimmed by 3 bases and J by 4 bases, 9 bases remained unmatched. CDR1 and CDR2 (germline): MDHEN, SYDVKM. The CDR3 region is CASSFETGGGRETQYF. As DNA, the CDR3 is TGTGCCAGCAGTTTCGAAACAGGGGGCGGGCGAGAGACCCAGTACTTC.

This clonotype was seen a few times. The V and J genes are TRBV29-1 and TRBJ2-7, with D possibly being TRBD2 (6 bases). This CDR3 is built from 14 residues. Germline assignment: CDR1 SQVTM and CDR2 ANQGSEA. The ends were cut back, 6 bases at V and 2 bases at J, with 17 bases in the middle. The CDR3 DNA reads TGCAGCGTGGTGAGCAGCGGGCGACCCTACGAGCAGTACTTC. It is translated as CSVVSSGRPYEQYF.

This clonotype was seen a few times. The V and J genes are TRBV28 and TRBJ2-7; 13 nucleotides line up with TRBD2. The CDR3 has 14 residues. The ends lost 7 bases at V and 3 bases at J; junction bases unmatched: 3. The germline V gene encodes CDR1 MDHEN and CDR2 SYDVKM. The CDR3 reads CASMGLAGFYEQYF. The CDR3 nucleotides read TGTGCCAGCATGGGACTAGCGGGGTTCTACGAGCAGTACTTC.